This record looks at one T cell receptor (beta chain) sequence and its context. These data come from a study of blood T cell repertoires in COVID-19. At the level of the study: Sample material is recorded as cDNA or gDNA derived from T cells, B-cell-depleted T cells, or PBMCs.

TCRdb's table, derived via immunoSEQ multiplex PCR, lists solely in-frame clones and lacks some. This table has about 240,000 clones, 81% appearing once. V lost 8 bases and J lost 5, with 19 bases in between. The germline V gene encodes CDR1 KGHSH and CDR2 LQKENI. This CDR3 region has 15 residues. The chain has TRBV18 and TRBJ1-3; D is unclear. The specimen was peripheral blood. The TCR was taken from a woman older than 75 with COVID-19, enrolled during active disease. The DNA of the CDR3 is TGTGCCAGCCAGGACGAGGGAGGGCGAAGAAACACCATATATTTT. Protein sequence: CASQDEGGRRNTIYF.